This T cell receptor (beta chain) originates from a study of patients and donors after allogeneic stem cell transplantation. The CDR3 sequence is 11 residues long. Germline values: CDR1 DFQATT, CDR2 SNEGSKA (reference sequence). Deletions cut 2 bases from V and 3 bases from J, with 2 bases between. Each CDR3 protein gets one entry after TCRdb re-called the RT-PCR reads with MiXCR. The sample shows approximately 210,000 distinct CDR3 sequences, less than 45% of them seen only once. The rearrangement uses TRBV20-1 and TRBJ2-1; no firm D call. Sequencing was performed on blood, either unsorted or a sorted T cell fraction (not recorded which). The clonotype comes from a human donor who was either an allogeneic HSCT recipient or a stem cell or donor lymphocyte infusion donor (not recorded which). It is not recorded whose cells these are; they may come from a transplant donor. The chain's CDR3 is CSARIYNEQFF. CDR3 coding DNA: TGCAGTGCTAGAATCTACAATGAGCAGTTCTTC.